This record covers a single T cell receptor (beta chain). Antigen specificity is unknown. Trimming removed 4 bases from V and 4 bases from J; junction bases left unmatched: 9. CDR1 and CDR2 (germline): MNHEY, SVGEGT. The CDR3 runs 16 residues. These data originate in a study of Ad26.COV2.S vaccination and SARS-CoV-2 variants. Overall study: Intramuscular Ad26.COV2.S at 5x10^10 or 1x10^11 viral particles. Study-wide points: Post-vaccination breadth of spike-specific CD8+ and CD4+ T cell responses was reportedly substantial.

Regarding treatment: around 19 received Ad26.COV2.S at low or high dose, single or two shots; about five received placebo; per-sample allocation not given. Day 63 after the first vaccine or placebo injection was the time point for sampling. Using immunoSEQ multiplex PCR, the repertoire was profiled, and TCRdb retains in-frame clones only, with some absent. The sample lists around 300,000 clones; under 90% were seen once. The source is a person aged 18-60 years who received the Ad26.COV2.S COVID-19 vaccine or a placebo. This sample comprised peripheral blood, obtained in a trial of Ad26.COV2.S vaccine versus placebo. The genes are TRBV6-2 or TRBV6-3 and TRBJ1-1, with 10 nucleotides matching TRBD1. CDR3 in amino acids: CASSSGDRGVPTEAFF. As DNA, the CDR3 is TGTGCCAGCAGTTCCGGGGACAGGGGTGTTCCCACTGAAGCTTTCTTT.